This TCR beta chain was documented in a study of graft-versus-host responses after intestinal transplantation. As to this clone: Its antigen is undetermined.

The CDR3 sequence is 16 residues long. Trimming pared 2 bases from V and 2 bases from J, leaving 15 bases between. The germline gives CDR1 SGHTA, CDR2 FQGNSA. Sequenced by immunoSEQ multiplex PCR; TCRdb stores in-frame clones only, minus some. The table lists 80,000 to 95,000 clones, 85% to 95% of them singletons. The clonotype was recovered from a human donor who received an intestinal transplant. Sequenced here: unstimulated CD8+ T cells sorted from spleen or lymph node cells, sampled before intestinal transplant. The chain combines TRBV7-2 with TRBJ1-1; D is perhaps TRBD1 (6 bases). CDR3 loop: CASSLRSGALNTEAFF. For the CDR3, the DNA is TGTGCCAGCAGCTTAAGGTCAGGGGCGTTAAACACTGAAGCTTTCTTT.